Below, 14 T cell receptor beta chains from the same sample are listed, as sequenced in a study of blood T cell repertoires in COVID-19. Clones were read by immunoSEQ multiplex PCR, and TCRdb kept only the in-frame ones, dropping some. This sample yields 80,000 to 95,000 clones, of which roughly 80% are seen a single time; 15% to 20% belongs to the top ten. Sequencing was carried out using peripheral blood. The receptors were gathered from a woman of 80 years or more with active or convalescent COVID-19.

This clone was seen more than once but under ten times. The chain joins TRBV5-1 to TRBJ1-6; D unclear. CDR1 SGHRS and CDR2 YFSETQ come from the germline V gene. CDR3 length: 12 residues. Trimming pared 0 bases from V and 9 bases from J, leaving 4 bases between. Here the CDR3 DNA reads TGCGCCAGCAGCTTGGACAGTTCACCCCTCCACTTT. Residues: CASSLDSSPLHF.

This rearrangement joins TRBV9 to TRBJ2-2; possibly TRBD1 for D (7 bases). This CDR3 is 17 amino acids long. Looked up from germline, CDR1 is SGDLS and CDR2 is YYNGEE. V was trimmed by 4 bases and J by 1 base, leaving 17 bases between them. DNA for the CDR3: TGTGCCAGCAGCTCCCCCCTCAGGGGGGAGAACACCGGGGAGCTGTTTTTT. This sequence encodes CASSSPLRGENTGELFF.

The V and J genes are TRBV3-1 (or the pseudogene TRBV3-2) and TRBJ2-2; 10 nucleotides agree with TRBD2. The V and J ends lost 3 bases and 6 bases, in that order; junction bases with no gene match: 4. From germline, CDR1 is LGHDT and CDR2 YNNKEL (reference sequence). This CDR3 is 15 amino acids long. CDR3 amino acids: CASSQLAGDAGELFF. The CDR3 region has the DNA TGTGCCAGCAGCCAGCTAGCGGGAGATGCCGGGGAGCTGTTTTTT.

This rearrangement joins TRBV7-2 to TRBJ2-5; maybe TRBD2 (5 bases). This CDR3 comprises 15 residues. Between the trimmed V and J ends, which lost 5 bases and 5 bases, there was a span of 18 bases. From germline, CDR1 is SGHTA and CDR2 FQGNSA. The DNA of the CDR3 is TGTGCCAGCAGCATTTTCGAAGGGAGTGGGGAGACCCAGTACTTC. This gives the protein CASSIFEGSGETQYF.

This clone is a singleton in its sample. The rearrangement joins TRBV10-3 to TRBJ1-3; TRBD1 might be the D (5 bases). Germline assignment: CDR1 ENHRY and CDR2 SYGVKD. The CDR3 totals 15 residues. The V and J ends lost 0 bases and 0 bases respectively, with 6 bases between them. The CDR3: CAISESGHSGNTIYF. CDR3 DNA: TGTGCCATCAGTGAGTCGGGGCACTCTGGAAACACCATATATTTT.

The chain recombines TRBV10-3 with TRBJ2-2; a possible D gene is TRBD2 (5 bases). V was pared by 4 bases and J by 1 base, with 16 bases between. The CDR3 has 17 residues. Germline V gene data show CDR1 as ENHRY and CDR2 as SYGVKD. CDR3 in DNA: TGTGCCATCAGTGGCTCGGGAATCCTCATGAACACCGGGGAGCTGTTTTTT. Protein sequence: CAISGSGILMNTGELFF.

The V gene is TRBV18, the J gene TRBJ2-2, with D unresolved. The V end was cut by 3 bases, the J end by 4 bases, with 12 bases between. Germline CDR1 reads KGHSH; CDR2 reads LQKENI. This CDR3 region has 15 residues. The chain's CDR3 is CASSPLQVSTGELFF. CDR3 nucleotides: TGTGCCAGCTCACCTTTGCAGGTGTCCACCGGGGAGCTGTTTTTT.

J is TRBJ2-3 and V is TRBV6-1, with D possibly TRBD1 on 5 matching bases. V gave up 2 bases and J gave up 2 bases, with 17 bases separating them. From germline, CDR1 is MNHNS and CDR2 SASEGT. The CDR3 spans 17 residues. The chain's CDR3 is CASSEFRGQPATDTQYF. Here the CDR3 DNA reads TGTGCCAGCAGTGAATTTCGTGGACAACCTGCCACAGATACGCAGTATTTT.

In this sample, this clone turned up once. The chain uses TRBV6-1 and TRBJ2-1, with 7 bases lining up with TRBD2. J gave up 0 bases and V 2 bases, and 16 bases lay outside the gene matches. This CDR3 is built from 20 residues. The germline gives CDR1 MNHNS, CDR2 SASEGT. CDR3 coding DNA: TGTGCCAGCAGTGAACCGAGCCACGAAGCAGCGGGACGCTCCTACAATGAGCAGTTCTTC. Residues: CASSEPSHEAAGRSYNEQFF.

V is TRBV6-1 and J is TRBJ2-7; 8 positions agree with TRBD2. Trimming took 4 bases from V and 5 from J; bases not matched to a gene: 19. Germline V gene data show CDR1 as MNHNS and CDR2 as SASEGT. The CDR3 is 18 residues long. Here the CDR3 reads CASSATKSRTSIQDEQYF. Written as DNA, the CDR3 is TGTGCCAGCAGTGCTACTAAGTCAAGGACTAGCATCCAGGACGAGCAGTACTTC.

The gene calls are TRBV7-3 and TRBJ2-5; weak D call: TRBD1 (5 bases). Trimming cost V 1 base and J 2 bases, with 11 bases left between them. CDR1 SGHTA and CDR2 FQGTGA come from the germline V gene. This CDR3 has 15 residues. The chain's CDR3 is CASSLNGQGQETQYF. DNA of the CDR3: TGTGCCAGCAGCTTAAACGGACAAGGTCAAGAGACCCAGTACTTC.

The V call is TRBV10-3, the J call TRBJ2-4; D is possibly TRBD1 (6 bases). Per the germline V gene, CDR1 is ENHRY and CDR2 is SYGVKD. CDR3 length: 16 residues. Trimming pared 2 bases from V and 7 bases from J, leaving 18 bases between. The CDR3 protein is CAISEVLTGTTNIQYF. CDR3 sequence (DNA): TGTGCCATCAGTGAGGTTCTAACCGGGACAACTAACATTCAGTACTTC.

Sample share makes this clone medium-sized (0.01 to 0.1%). The chain carries TRBV4-1 and TRBJ2-7, with D possibly TRBD1 on 6 matching bases. Trimming took off 4 bases at V and 0 bases at J, with 10 bases between the two ends. Germline CDR1 MGHRA, CDR2 YSYEKL. The length of the CDR3 is 14 residues. The chain's CDR3 is CASSLGQSSYEQYF. The CDR3, as DNA: TGCGCCAGCAGCCTCGGACAGAGCTCCTACGAGCAGTACTTC.

The chain is built from TRBV15 and TRBJ2-1; TRBD2 matches 9 bases. The CDR3 contains 17 residues. CDR1 and CDR2 (germline): LNHNV, YYDKDF (reference sequence). After removal of 3 bases from V and 2 bases from J, the junction contained 8 bases not matched to a gene. CDR3 bases: TGTGCCACCAGCAGTCCCCTCGGCGGGGGGGCCTACAATGAGCAGTTCTTC. It encodes CATSSPLGGGAYNEQFF.